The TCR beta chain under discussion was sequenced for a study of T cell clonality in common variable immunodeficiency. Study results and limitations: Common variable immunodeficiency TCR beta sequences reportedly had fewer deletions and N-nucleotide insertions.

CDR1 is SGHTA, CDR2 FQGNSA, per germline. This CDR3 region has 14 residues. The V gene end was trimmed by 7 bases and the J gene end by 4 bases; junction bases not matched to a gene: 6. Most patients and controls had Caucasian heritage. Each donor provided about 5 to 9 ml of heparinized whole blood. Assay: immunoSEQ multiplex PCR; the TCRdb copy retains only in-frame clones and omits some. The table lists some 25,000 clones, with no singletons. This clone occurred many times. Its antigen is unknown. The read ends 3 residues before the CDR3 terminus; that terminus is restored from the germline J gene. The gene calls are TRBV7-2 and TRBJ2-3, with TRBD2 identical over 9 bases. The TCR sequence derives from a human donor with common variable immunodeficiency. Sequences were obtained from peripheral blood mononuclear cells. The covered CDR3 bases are TGTGCCAGCACTAGCGGGGTGATCGCAGATACG. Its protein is CASTSGVIADT. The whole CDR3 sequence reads CASTSGVIADTQYF. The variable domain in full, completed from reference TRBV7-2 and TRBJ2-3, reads GAGVSQSPSNKVTEKGKDVELRCDPISGHTALYWYRQSLGQGLEFLIYFQGNSAPDKSGLPSDRFSAERTGGSVSTLTIQRTQQEDSAVYLCASTSGVIADTQYFGPGTRLTVL.